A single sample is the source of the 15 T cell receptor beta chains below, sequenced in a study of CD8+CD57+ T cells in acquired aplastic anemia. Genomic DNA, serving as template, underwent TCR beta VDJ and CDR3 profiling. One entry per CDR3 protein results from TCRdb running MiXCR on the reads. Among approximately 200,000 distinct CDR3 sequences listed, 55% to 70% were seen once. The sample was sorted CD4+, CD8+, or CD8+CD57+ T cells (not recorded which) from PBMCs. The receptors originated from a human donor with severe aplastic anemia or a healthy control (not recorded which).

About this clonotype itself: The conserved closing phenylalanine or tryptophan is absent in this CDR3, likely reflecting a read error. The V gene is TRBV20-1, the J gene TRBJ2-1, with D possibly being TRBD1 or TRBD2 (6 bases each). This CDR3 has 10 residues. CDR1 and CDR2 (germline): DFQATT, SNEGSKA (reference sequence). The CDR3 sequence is CRGEYNEQFS. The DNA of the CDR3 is TGTAGGGGGGAGTACAATGAGCAGTTCTCC.

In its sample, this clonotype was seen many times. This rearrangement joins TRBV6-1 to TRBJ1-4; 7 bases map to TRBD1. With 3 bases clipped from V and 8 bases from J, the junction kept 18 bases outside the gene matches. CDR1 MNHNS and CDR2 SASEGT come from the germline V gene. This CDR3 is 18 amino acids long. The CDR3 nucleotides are TGTGCCAGCAGTGACCGACCCGGGGAGACAGGGTTAAGGGAAAAACTGTTTTTT. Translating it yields CASSDRPGETGLREKLFF.

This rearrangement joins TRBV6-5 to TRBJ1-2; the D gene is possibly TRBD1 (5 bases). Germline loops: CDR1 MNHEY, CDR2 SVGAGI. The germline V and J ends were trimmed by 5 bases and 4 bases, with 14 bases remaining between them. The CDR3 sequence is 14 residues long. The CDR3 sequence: CASSGQGGSYGYTF. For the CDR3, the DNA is TGTGCCAGCAGTGGCCAGGGAGGTAGCTATGGCTACACCTTC.

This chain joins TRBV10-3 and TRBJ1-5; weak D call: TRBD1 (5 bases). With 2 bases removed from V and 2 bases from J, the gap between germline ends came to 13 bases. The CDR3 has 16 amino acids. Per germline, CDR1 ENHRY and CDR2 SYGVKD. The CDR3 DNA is TGTGCCATCAGTGAGGCCGTGGGGGGGGGCAATCAGCCCCAGCATTTT. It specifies CAISEAVGGGNQPQHF.

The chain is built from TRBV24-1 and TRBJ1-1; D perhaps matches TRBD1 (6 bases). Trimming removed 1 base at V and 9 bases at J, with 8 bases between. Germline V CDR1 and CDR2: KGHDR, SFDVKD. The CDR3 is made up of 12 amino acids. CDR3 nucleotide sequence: TGTGCCACCAGTGATTTTACAGGGCAAGCTTTCTTT. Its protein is CATSDFTGQAFF.

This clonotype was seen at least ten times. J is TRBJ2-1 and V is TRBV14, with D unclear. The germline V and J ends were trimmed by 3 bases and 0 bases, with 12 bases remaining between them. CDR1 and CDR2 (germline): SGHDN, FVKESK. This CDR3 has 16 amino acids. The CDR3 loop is CASSHLVGFSYNEQFF. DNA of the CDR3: TGTGCCAGCAGCCATCTGGTAGGGTTCTCCTACAATGAGCAGTTCTTC. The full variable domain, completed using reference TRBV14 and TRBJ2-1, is EAGVTQFPSHSVIEKGQTVTLRCDPISGHDNLYWYRRVMGKEIKFLLHFVKESKQDESGMPNNRFLAERTGGTYSTLKVQPAELEDSGVYFCASSHLVGFSYNEQFFGPGTRLTVL.

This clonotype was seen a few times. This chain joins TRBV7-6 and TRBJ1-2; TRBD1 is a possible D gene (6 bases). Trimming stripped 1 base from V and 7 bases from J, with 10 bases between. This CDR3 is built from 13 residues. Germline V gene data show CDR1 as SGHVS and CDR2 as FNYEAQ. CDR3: CASSLDRERGYTF. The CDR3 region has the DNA TGTGCCAGCAGCTTAGACAGGGAACGTGGCTACACCTTC.

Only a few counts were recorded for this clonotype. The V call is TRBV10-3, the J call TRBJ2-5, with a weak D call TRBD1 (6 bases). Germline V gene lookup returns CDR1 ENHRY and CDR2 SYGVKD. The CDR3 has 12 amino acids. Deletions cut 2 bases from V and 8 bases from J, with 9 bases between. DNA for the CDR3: TGTGCCATCAGTGAGGGCAGGGGAACCCAGTACTTC. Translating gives CAISEGRGTQYF.

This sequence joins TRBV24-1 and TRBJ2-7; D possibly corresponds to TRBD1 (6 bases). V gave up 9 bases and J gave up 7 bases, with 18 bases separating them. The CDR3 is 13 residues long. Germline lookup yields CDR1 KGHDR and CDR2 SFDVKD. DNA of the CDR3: TGTGCCACCCGACAGGAAGCTACGGGGGAGCAGTACTTC. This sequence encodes CATRQEATGEQYF.

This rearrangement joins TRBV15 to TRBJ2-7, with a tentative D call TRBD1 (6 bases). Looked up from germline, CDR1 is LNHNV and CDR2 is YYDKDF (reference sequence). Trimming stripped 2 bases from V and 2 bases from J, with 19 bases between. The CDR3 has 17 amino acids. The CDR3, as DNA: TGTGCCACCAGCAGACACCCGTTAGGACAGCCGACCTACGAGCAGTACTTC. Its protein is CATSRHPLGQPTYEQYF.

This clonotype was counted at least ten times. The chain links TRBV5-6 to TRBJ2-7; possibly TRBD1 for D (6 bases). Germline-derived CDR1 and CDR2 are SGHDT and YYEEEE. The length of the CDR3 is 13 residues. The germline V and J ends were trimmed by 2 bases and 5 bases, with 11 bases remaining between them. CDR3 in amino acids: CASSLPGAHEQYF. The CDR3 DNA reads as TGTGCCAGCAGCTTACCAGGGGCCCACGAGCAGTACTTC.

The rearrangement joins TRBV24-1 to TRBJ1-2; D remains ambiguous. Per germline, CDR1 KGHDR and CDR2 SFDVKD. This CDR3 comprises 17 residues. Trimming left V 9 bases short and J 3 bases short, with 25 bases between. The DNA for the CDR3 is TGTGCCACCCCCGTGGAGATGGGCCGACTGGATTACTATGGCTACACCTTC. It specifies CATPVEMGRLDYYGYTF.

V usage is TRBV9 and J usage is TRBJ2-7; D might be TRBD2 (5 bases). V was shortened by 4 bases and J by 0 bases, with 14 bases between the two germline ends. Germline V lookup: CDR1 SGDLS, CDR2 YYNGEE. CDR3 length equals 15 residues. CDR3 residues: CASSPKADYSYEQYF. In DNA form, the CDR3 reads TGTGCCAGCAGCCCAAAGGCAGACTACTCCTACGAGCAGTACTTC.

The CDR3 DNA reads as TGTGCCATCAGTGAGACGGCAGGGGAGTACGATGAGCAGTTCTTC. This encodes CAISETAGEYDEQFF. V is TRBV10-3 and J is TRBJ2-1; D might be TRBD1 (6 bases). This CDR3 is 15 amino acids long. Trimming removed 2 bases at V and 8 bases at J, with 16 bases between. Looked up from germline, CDR1 is ENHRY and CDR2 is SYGVKD.

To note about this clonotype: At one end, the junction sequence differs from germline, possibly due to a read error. The CDR3 DNA reads as TGTGCCACCAGTGAATCTAATACAGGGGGCATATCCTATAATTCACCCCCCCACTTT. It is translated as CATSESNTGGISYNSPPHF. J is TRBJ1-6 and V is TRBV24-1, with 9 bases fitting TRBD1. CDR1 and CDR2 from the germline V gene are KGHDR and SFDVKD. This CDR3 comprises 19 residues.